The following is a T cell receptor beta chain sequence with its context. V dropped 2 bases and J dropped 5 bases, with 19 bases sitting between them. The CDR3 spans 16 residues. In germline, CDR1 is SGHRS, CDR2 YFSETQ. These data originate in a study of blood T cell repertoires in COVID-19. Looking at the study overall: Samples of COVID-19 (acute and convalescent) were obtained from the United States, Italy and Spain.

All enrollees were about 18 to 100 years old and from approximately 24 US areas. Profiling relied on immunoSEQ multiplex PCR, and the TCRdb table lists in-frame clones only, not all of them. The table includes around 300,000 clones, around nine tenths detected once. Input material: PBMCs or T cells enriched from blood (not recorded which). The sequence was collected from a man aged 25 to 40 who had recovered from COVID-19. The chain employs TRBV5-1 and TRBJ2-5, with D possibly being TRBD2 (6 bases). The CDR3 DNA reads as TGCGCCAGCAGCTTTATGCTCGGGGGTCGGTCGGAGACCCAGTACTTC. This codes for CASSFMLGGRSETQYF. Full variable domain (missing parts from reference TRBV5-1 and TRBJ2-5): KAGVTQTPRYLIKTRGQQVTLSCSPISGHRSVSWYQQTPGQGLQFLFEYFSETQRNKGNFPGRFSGRQFSNSRSEMNVSTLELGDSALYLCASSFMLGGRSETQYFGPGTRLLVL.